This entry is about one T cell receptor (beta chain). Germline CDR1 reads SNHLY; CDR2 reads FYNNEI. Trimming cost V 7 bases and J 1 base, with 7 bases left between them. The CDR3 loop spans 12 amino acids. Sample time point: pretreatment peripheral blood. Enrolled patients showed locally advanced or metastatic urothelial carcinoma. Spiking of synthetic TCR analog templates was performed in each PCR. Profiling relied on immunoSEQ multiplex PCR, and the TCRdb table lists in-frame clones only, not all of them. The table has under 95,000 clones, 84% seen once. The data derive from a study of PD-L1 blockade in urothelial cancer. At the level of the study: The authors examined blood 3 weeks (second dose) and 6 weeks after treatment start.

Sequenced material: PBMCs, taken around atezolizumab (anti-PD-L1) treatment. This receptor was taken from a man aged 60 to 75 with urothelial cancer. This chain connects TRBV2 to TRBJ1-2; a possible D gene is TRBD1 (5 bases). CDR3 nucleotides: TGTGCCAGCACCGACAGTAACTATGGCTACACCTTC. Translating gives CASTDSNYGYTF.